Listed here are 25 T cell receptor beta chains from one sample, sequenced in a study of T cells in Graves' hyperthyroidism and ophthalmopathy. RNA transcripts yielded amplified TCR beta CDR3 regions. RT-PCR in the first round (using the HTBI primer set) targeted the TCR CDR3. TCRdb re-called the multiplex PCR reads through MiXCR, storing one row per CDR3 protein. The sample holds roughly 350,000 distinct CDR3 sequences; roughly 13% are singletons and the top ten take roughly 35%. The sequenced sample consisted of blood. The receptor set was obtained from a woman aged 40 to 49 with Graves' ophthalmopathy.

This clonotype was picked up many times. The rearrangement links TRBV7-3 to TRBJ2-7, with a possible D match to TRBD1 (6 bases). Germline-derived CDR1 and CDR2 are SGHTA and FQGTGA. The CDR3 contains 15 residues. With 6 bases removed from V and 0 bases from J, the gap between germline ends came to 15 bases. The CDR3 sequence: CASRSGQKSSYEQYF. CDR3 bases: TGTGCCAGCAGATCTGGACAGAAGAGCTCCTACGAGCAGTACTTC.

This clonotype was seen at least ten times. The DNA of the CDR3 is TGCAGCGTTGAAGATAGGACAGGGGGCTTAGCAAATCAGCCCCAGCATTTT. Amino acid sequence: CSVEDRTGGLANQPQHF. The gene calls are TRBV29-1 and TRBJ1-5, with 11 bases fitting TRBD1. V lost 0 bases, J lost 4 bases, and 8 bases stayed unmatched. Germline assignment: CDR1 SQVTM and CDR2 ANQGSEA. The CDR3 sequence is 17 residues long. Using reference TRBV29-1 and TRBJ1-5 for the parts outside the CDR3, the full variable domain is SAVISQKPSRDICQRGTSLTIQCQVDSQVTMMFWYRQQPGQSLTLIATANQGSEATYESGFVIDKFPISRPNLTFSTLTVSNMSPEDSSIYLCSVEDRTGGLANQPQHFGDGTRLSIL.

V is TRBV28 and J is TRBJ1-5; D uncertain. CDR1 and CDR2 from the germline V gene are MDHEN and SYDVKM. Trimming removed 5 bases from V and 7 bases from J, with 9 bases in between. CDR3 length: 12 amino acids. CDR3 in DNA: TGTGCCAGCAGTGTCGTTGGACAGCCCCAGCATTTT. Its protein product is CASSVVGQPQHF.

This clonotype occurred a few times. The gene calls are TRBV3-1 and TRBJ1-4; 7 nucleotides match TRBD1. CDR1 is LGHDT, CDR2 YNNKEL, per germline (reference sequence). The CDR3 extends over 16 amino acids. V lost 4 bases, J lost 7 bases, and 12 bases stayed unmatched. The CDR3: CASSPLQGQEFEKLFF. DNA for the CDR3: TGTGCCAGCAGCCCTTTACAGGGGCAGGAATTTGAAAAACTGTTTTTT. The complete variable domain, with remaining parts taken from reference TRBV3-1 and TRBJ1-4, reads DTAVSQTPKYLVTQMGNDKSIKCEQNLGHDTMYWYKQDSKKFLKIMFSYNNKELIINETVPNRFSPKSPDKAHLNLHINSLELGDSAVYFCASSPLQGQEFEKLFFGSGTQLSVL.

Remarks on this clonotype: Possible read error: a much larger clone is one base away. In this CDR3 the conserved last residue, phenylalanine or tryptophan, is missing, so a read error is likely. V and J are TRBV19 and TRBJ2-2; D is uncertain. This CDR3 contains 13 residues. V was trimmed by 3 bases and J by 8 bases, leaving 10 bases between them. Germline CDR1 and CDR2: LNHDA and SQIVND (reference sequence). The CDR3 protein is CASSIPLRGELFL. The DNA of the CDR3 is TGTGCCAGTAGTATCCCCTTAAGAGGGGAGCTGTTTTTA.

The chain employs TRBV6-2 or TRBV6-3 and TRBJ1-5; D gene uncertain. The V gene lost 2 bases and the J gene lost 4 bases, with 9 bases spanning the gap. Looked up from germline, CDR1 is MNHEY and CDR2 is SVGEGT. The CDR3 runs 14 residues. The CDR3 nucleotides read TGTGCCAGCAGTTACATCAGCCTAAATCAGCCCCAGCATTTT. It is translated as CASSYISLNQPQHF.

This sequence joins TRBV7-9 and TRBJ1-4, with D perhaps matching TRBD1 (5 bases). The CDR3 is 12 residues long. Trimming removed 4 bases at V and 11 bases at J, with 11 bases between. CDR1 is SEHNR, CDR2 FQNEAQ, per germline (reference sequence). CDR3 sequence (DNA): TGTGCCAGCAGCTATGGCGGGGGGAAACTGTTTTTT. Residues: CASSYGGGKLFF.

V usage is TRBV9 and J usage is TRBJ2-3, with D perhaps TRBD2 (5 bases). Trimming took off 2 bases at V and 1 base at J, with 11 bases between the two ends. This CDR3 is 15 amino acids long. The V gene's germline CDR1 is SGDLS and CDR2 YYNGEE. This chain's CDR3 is CASSVLPEGTDTQYF. The CDR3 DNA is TGTGCCAGCAGCGTCCTCCCGGAGGGCACAGATACGCAGTATTTT.

This clonotype was seen repeatedly, ten times or more. This chain joins TRBV2 and TRBJ1-1; possibly TRBD1 for D (5 bases). Germline loops: CDR1 SNHLY, CDR2 FYNNEI. CDR3 size: 13 residues. Trimming left V 4 bases short and J 8 bases short, with 14 bases between. CDR3 coding DNA: TGTGCCAGCAGTGCAGACGGGGCCGGCGAAGCTTTCTTT. Its protein product is CASSADGAGEAFF. Combining the CDR3 with reference TRBV2 and TRBJ1-1 gives the whole variable domain EPEVTQTPSHQVTQMGQEVILRCVPISNHLYFYWYRQILGQKVEFLVSFYNNEISEKSEIFDDQFSVERPDGSNFTLKIRSTKLEDSAMYFCASSADGAGEAFFGQGTRLTVV.

This clonotype was observed many times. This chain links TRBV27 with TRBJ1-4; possible D gene TRBD1, 5 bases. Germline CDR1 MNHEY, CDR2 SMNVEV (reference sequence). The CDR3 consists of 15 residues. V shed 6 bases and J shed 2 bases, with 13 bases lying between them. The CDR3 DNA sequence: TGTGCCAGCAGATCAAGACAGATGACTAATGAAAAACTGTTTTTT. It specifies CASRSRQMTNEKLFF. The whole variable domain, filled in from reference TRBV27 and TRBJ1-4, reads EAQVTQNPRYLITVTGKKLTVTCSQNMNHEYMSWYRQDPGLGLRQIYYSMNVEVTDKGDVPEGYKVSRKEKRNFPLILESPSPNQTSLYFCASRSRQMTNEKLFFGSGTQLSVL.

This clonotype was seen at least ten times. This sequence joins TRBV20-1 and TRBJ2-1; possibly TRBD2 for D (6 bases). Germline CDR1 and CDR2: DFQATT and SNEGSKA (reference sequence). This CDR3 is 18 amino acids long. The V end was cut by 0 bases, the J end by 6 bases, with 24 bases between. This chain's CDR3 is CSARDQDMRRGRFNEQFF. The CDR3, as DNA: TGCAGTGCTAGAGATCAAGACATGAGGAGGGGCCGGTTCAATGAGCAGTTCTTC.

This clonotype was recorded at least ten times. The chain employs TRBV15 and TRBJ2-7; unclear D gene. The CDR3 spans 12 residues. Germline V gives CDR1 LNHNV, CDR2 YYDKDF (reference sequence). V was trimmed by 9 bases and J by 0 bases, leaving 9 bases between them. The CDR3 here is CATGMSSYEQYF. The CDR3 bases are TGTGCCACAGGGATGAGCTCCTACGAGCAGTACTTC.

The CDR3 is CASSSPQTANYGYTF. The CDR3 DNA reads TGTGCCAGCAGCTCCCCACAGACAGCTAACTATGGCTACACCTTC. V is TRBV11-2 and J is TRBJ1-2; possible D gene TRBD1, 5 bases. Trimming removed 4 bases at V and 0 bases at J, with 12 bases between. The germline CDR1 and CDR2 sequences are SGHAT and FQNNGV. The length of the CDR3 is 15 residues.

V usage is TRBV5-6 and J usage is TRBJ1-5; TRBD1 matches at 7 bases. The CDR3 has 17 residues. Germline V CDR1 and CDR2: SGHDT, YYEEEE. Trimming cost V 6 bases and J 5 bases; bases outside gene matches: 17. CDR3 coding DNA: TGTGCCAGCAACCTACGCTCACCGGACAGGCGAGATCAGCCCCAGCATTTT. As protein: CASNLRSPDRRDQPQHF.

This clonotype was seen only a few times. The junction and the germline gene differ at one end; a read error may be behind it. The chain joins TRBV7-6 to TRBJ2-1; TRBD1 or TRBD2 may be the D gene (5 bases each). CDR1 is SGHVS and CDR2 is FNYEAQ in the germline V gene. This CDR3 spans 15 amino acids. The CDR3 DNA sequence: TGTGCCAGCAGCTCGGGACCTCCCCCCTCCAATGGGCAGTTCTTC. As protein: CASSSGPPPSNGQFF.

This clonotype was seen repeatedly, ten times or more. The CDR3 region has the DNA TGTGCCAGCAGTTACGTGAATAGCAATCAGCCCCAGCATTTT. It codes for CASSYVNSNQPQHF. This chain links TRBV6-2 or TRBV6-3 with TRBJ1-5; D is uncertain. Germline V gives CDR1 MNHEY, CDR2 SVGEGT. This CDR3 spans 14 amino acids. V dropped 2 bases and J dropped 0 bases, with 5 bases sitting between them.

This clonotype was found a few times. The chain has TRBV7-6 and TRBJ2-1, with 9 positions matching TRBD1. The germline gives CDR1 SGHVS, CDR2 FNYEAQ. The V and J ends lost 7 bases and 8 bases, in that order; junction bases with no gene match: 12. The CDR3 has 15 amino acids. CDR3 DNA sequence: TGTGCCAGCACCCCCAGTAGGACAGGGGTTGATGAGCAGTTCTTC. Protein sequence: CASTPSRTGVDEQFF.

In its sample, this clonotype was seen a few times. A read error may be the cause here, since a much bigger clone is one base away. The genes are TRBV15 and TRBJ2-7; D unclear. Germline CDR1 is LNHNV and CDR2 is YYDKDF (reference sequence). The CDR3 runs 13 residues. V lost 5 bases and J lost 7, with 15 bases in between. The CDR3 DNA reads as TGTGCCACCAGCCAAGCCCGTAAAGGAGAGCAGTACTTC. It translates to CATSQARKGEQYF.

With regard to this clonotype: One base away lies a much larger clone, so this may be a sequencing read error. The genes are TRBV6-1 and TRBJ1-6; D is unclear. The V gene's germline CDR1 is MNHNS and CDR2 SASEGT. The CDR3 is 14 amino acids. V lost 6 bases to trimming and J lost 2 bases, with 8 bases between them. CDR3 loop: CASRLGTYNSPLHF. The CDR3, as DNA: TGTGCCAGCAGGCTAGGGACCTATAATTCACCCCTCCACTTT.

In this sample, this clonotype turned up many times. The CDR3, as DNA: TGCAGTGCTAGACTGGGAGGGGGCACTGAAGCTTTCTTT. Its translation: CSARLGGGTEAFF. The chain recombines TRBV20-1 with TRBJ1-1, with D tentatively TRBD1 (6 bases). The CDR3 is 13 amino acids. Germline values: CDR1 DFQATT, CDR2 SNEGSKA (reference sequence). V lost 2 bases and J 4 bases, leaving 11 bases between the germline ends.

This clonotype was counted ten times or more. The chain is built from TRBV28 and TRBJ2-1, with D perhaps matching TRBD2 (6 bases). Deletions cut 3 bases from V and 8 bases from J, with 11 bases between. The CDR3 extends over 13 amino acids. CDR1 and CDR2 (germline): MDHEN, SYDVKM. The CDR3 nucleotides read TGTGCCAGCAGTTTGAGCGGGCGAGATGAGCAGTTCTTC. Protein: CASSLSGRDEQFF.

This clonotype was counted between two and nine times. The chain joins TRBV20-1 to TRBJ2-1; D is perhaps TRBD2 (6 bases). This CDR3 is built from 14 residues. The ends were cut back, 2 bases at V and 9 bases at J, with 17 bases in the middle. Germline CDR1 and CDR2: DFQATT and SNEGSKA (reference sequence). The CDR3 region is CSARSSERVSEQFF. The CDR3 DNA reads TGCAGTGCTAGATCTAGCGAGAGAGTCAGTGAGCAGTTCTTC.

This clonotype was picked up many times. The chain employs TRBV6-1 and TRBJ2-7; D is undetermined. Germline values: CDR1 MNHNS, CDR2 SASEGT. V was cut by 5 bases and J by 0 bases, with 14 bases left in between. The length of the CDR3 is 15 residues. The CDR3 nucleotides are TGTGCCAGCAGTCAAACTGCTGAATTCTCCTACGAGCAGTACTTC. This gives the protein CASSQTAEFSYEQYF.

At least ten counts were recorded for this clonotype. The J gene is TRBJ2-5, the V gene TRBV10-3; 16 bases agree with TRBD2. Germline lookup yields CDR1 ENHRY and CDR2 SYGVKD. The J segment lost 4 bases and the V segment lost 3 bases, leaving 5 bases of the junction unmatched. The CDR3 is made up of 17 amino acids. The CDR3 is CAISEGTSGGAAETQYF. The DNA for the CDR3 is TGTGCCATCAGTGAAGGGACTAGCGGGGGGGCCGCAGAGACCCAGTACTTC.

This clonotype was counted a few times. The gene calls are TRBV19 and TRBJ2-7; the D call may be TRBD1 or TRBD2 (8 bases each). V gave up 3 bases and J gave up 5 bases, with 17 bases separating them. CDR1 and CDR2 (germline): LNHDA, SQIVND (reference sequence). The CDR3 spans 15 residues. The CDR3: CASSISGTGLHEQYF. CDR3 bases: TGTGCCAGTAGTATTAGCGGGACAGGACTGCACGAGCAGTACTTC.